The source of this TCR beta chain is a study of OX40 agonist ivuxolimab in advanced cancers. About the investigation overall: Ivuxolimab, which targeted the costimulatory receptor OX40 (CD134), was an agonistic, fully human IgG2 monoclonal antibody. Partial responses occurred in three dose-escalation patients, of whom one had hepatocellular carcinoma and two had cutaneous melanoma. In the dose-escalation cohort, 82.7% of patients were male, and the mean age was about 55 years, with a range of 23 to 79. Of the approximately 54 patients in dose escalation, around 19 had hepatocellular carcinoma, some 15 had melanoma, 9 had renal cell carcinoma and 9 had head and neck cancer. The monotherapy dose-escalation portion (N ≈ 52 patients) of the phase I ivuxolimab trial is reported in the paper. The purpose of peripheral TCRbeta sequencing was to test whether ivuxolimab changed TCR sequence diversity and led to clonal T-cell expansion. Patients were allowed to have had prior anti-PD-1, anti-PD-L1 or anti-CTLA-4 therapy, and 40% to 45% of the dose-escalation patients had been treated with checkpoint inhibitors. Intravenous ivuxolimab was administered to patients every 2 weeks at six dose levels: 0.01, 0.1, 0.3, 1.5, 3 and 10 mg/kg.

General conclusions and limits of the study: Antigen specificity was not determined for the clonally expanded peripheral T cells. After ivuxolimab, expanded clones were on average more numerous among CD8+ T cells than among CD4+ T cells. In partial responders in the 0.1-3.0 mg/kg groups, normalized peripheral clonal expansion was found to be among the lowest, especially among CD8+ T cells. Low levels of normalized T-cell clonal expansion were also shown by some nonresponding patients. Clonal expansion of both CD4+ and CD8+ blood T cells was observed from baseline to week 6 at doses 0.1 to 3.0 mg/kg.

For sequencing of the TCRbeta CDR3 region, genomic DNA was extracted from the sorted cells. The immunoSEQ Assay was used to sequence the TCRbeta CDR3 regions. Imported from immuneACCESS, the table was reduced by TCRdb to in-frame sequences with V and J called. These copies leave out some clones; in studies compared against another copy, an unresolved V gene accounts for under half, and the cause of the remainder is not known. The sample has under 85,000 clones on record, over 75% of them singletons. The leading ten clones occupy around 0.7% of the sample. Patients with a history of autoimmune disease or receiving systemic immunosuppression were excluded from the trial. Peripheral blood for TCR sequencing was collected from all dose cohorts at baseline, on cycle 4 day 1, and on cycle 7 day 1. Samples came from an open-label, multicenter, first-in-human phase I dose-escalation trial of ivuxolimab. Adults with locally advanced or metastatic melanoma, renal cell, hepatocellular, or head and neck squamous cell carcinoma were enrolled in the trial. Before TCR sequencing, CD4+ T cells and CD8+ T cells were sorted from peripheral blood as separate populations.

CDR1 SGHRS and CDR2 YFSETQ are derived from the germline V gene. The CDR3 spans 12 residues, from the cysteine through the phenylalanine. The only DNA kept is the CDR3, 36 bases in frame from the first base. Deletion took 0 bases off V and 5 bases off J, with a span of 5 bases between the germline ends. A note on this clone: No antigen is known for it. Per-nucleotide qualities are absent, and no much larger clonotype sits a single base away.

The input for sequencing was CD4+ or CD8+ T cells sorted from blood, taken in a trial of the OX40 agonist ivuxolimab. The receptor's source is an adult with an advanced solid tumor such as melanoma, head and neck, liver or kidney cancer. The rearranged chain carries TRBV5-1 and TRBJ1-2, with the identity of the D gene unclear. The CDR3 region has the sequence CASSLAGYGYTF. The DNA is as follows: TGCGCCAGCAGCTTGGCAGGTTATGGCTACACCTTC.